This TCR beta chain is from a study of OX40 agonist ivuxolimab in advanced cancers. Germline lookup yields CDR1 SGHRS and CDR2 YFSETQ. The CDR3 length is 14 residues. The ends were cut back, 4 bases at V and 5 bases at J, with 12 bases in the middle. Clones were sequenced by immunoSEQ multiplex PCR, and TCRdb holds only the in-frame ones, with some missing. The repertoire holds 74,000 or so clones, with 80% to 95% as singletons. V and J are TRBV5-1 and TRBJ2-2; D might be TRBD2 (5 bases). This clonotype originated in an adult with an advanced solid tumor such as melanoma, head and neck, liver or kidney cancer. Sequences were derived from CD4+ or CD8+ T cells sorted from blood, sampled in a trial of the OX40 agonist ivuxolimab. Here the CDR3 DNA reads TGCGCCAGCAGCATTAGCGTACTAACCGGGGAGCTGTTTTTT. As protein: CASSISVLTGELFF. The variable domain in full, completed from reference TRBV5-1 and TRBJ2-2, reads KAGVTQTPRYLIKTRGQQVTLSCSPISGHRSVSWYQQTPGQGLQFLFEYFSETQRNKGNFPGRFSGRQFSNSRSEMNVSTLELGDSALYLCASSISVLTGELFFGEGSRLTVL.